These T cell receptor beta chains were read from a single sample in a study of T cell changes during pregnancy in multiple sclerosis. Measured with immunoSEQ multiplex PCR; TCRdb has only the in-frame clones, and not every one. The top ten clones hold less than 4% of a sample with around 74,000 clones, 75% to 90% of them seen once. Here the sequenced sample was peripheral blood, taken before pregnancy. These receptors came from a female donor with multiple sclerosis, enrolled in a pregnancy study. The CDR3 runs from the conserved cysteine through the conserved F or W. The D gene is left open where the match is weak. Clone size is shown for a subset of rows, as once, few, many or a class of expanded clone.

j_gene: TRBJ2-7
v_gene: TRBV5-1
abundance: NA
d_gene: TRBD1
CDR3aa: CASSPSTGGGGYEQYF
CDR3nt: TGCGCCAGCAGCCCTTCCACAGGGGGCGGCGGCTACGAGCAGTACTTC

j_gene: TRBJ2-3
v_gene: TRBV9
abundance: NA
d_gene: NA
CDR3aa: CASSVGITDTQYF
CDR3nt: TGTGCCAGCAGCGTCGGGATCACAGATACGCAGTATTTT

j_gene: TRBJ2-2
v_gene: TRBV10-1
abundance: NA
d_gene: NA
CDR3aa: CASSESMFRAENTGELFF
CDR3nt: TGCGCCAGCAGTGAGTCGATGTTCCGCGCGGAGAACACCGGGGAGCTGTTTTTT

j_gene: TRBJ1-1
v_gene: TRBV2
abundance: NA
d_gene: TRBD1
CDR3aa: CASNGGTGANTEAFF
CDR3nt: TGTGCCAGCAACGGAGGGACAGGGGCGAACACTGAAGCTTTCTTT

j_gene: TRBJ2-7
v_gene: TRBV6-5
abundance: NA
d_gene: NA
CDR3aa: CASSYSRVYEQYF
CDR3nt: TGTGCCAGCAGTTACTCCAGGGTGTACGAGCAGTACTTC

j_gene: TRBJ2-7
v_gene: TRBV30
abundance: NA
d_gene: TRBD1
CDR3aa: CAWIPNPPGQGKEQYF
CDR3nt: TGTGCCTGGATCCCGAACCCTCCGGGACAGGGGAAGGAGCAGTACTTC

j_gene: TRBJ2-7
v_gene: TRBV12-5
abundance: NA
d_gene: TRBD2
CDR3aa: CASGRNSGGPYEQYF
CDR3nt: TGTGCTAGTGGTCGGAATAGCGGGGGCCCCTACGAGCAGTACTTC

j_gene: TRBJ2-5
v_gene: TRBV11-2
abundance: NA
d_gene: NA
CDR3aa: CASSFQDSQETQYF
CDR3nt: TGTGCCAGCAGCTTTCAGGACTCCCAAGAGACCCAGTACTTC

j_gene: TRBJ2-7
v_gene: TRBV13
abundance: once
d_gene: TRBD1
CDR3aa: CASSSGQTSYEQYF
CDR3nt: TGTGCCAGCAGCTCGGGACAGACCTCCTACGAGCAGTACTTC

j_gene: TRBJ2-3
v_gene: TRBV2
abundance: once
d_gene: TRBD2
CDR3aa: CASSLFLGLAGAVGTDTQYF
CDR3nt: TGTGCCAGCAGCCTCTTTTTGGGACTAGCGGGAGCAGTTGGGACAGATACGCAGTATTTT

j_gene: TRBJ1-2
v_gene: TRBV6-1
abundance: NA
d_gene: NA
CDR3aa: CASSEVAVFGGYTF
CDR3nt: TGTGCCAGCAGTGAAGTAGCAGTCTTCGGCGGCTACACCTTC

j_gene: TRBJ2-1
v_gene: TRBV4-1
abundance: NA
d_gene: NA
CDR3aa: CASSHNGDEQFF
CDR3nt: TGCGCCAGCAGCCACAACGGGGATGAGCAGTTCTTC

j_gene: TRBJ2-6
v_gene: TRBV5-6
abundance: NA
d_gene: NA
CDR3aa: CASSLYWGPSGANVLTF
CDR3nt: TGTGCCAGCAGCCTATACTGGGGCCCCTCTGGGGCCAACGTCCTGACTTTC

j_gene: TRBJ1-3
v_gene: TRBV18
abundance: once
d_gene: TRBD1
CDR3aa: CASSRGGTGSGNTIYF
CDR3nt: TGTGCCAGCTCACGTGGCGGGACAGGGAGTGGAAACACCATATATTTT

j_gene: TRBJ1-2
v_gene: TRBV27
abundance: NA
d_gene: TRBD1
CDR3aa: CATRDGTGTSYYGYTF
CDR3nt: TGTGCCACCAGAGACGGGACAGGAACCTCTTACTATGGCTACACCTTC

j_gene: TRBJ1-3
v_gene: TRBV19
abundance: NA
d_gene: NA
CDR3aa: CASRINAGAAGNTIYF
CDR3nt: TGTGCCAGTAGGATAAACGCGGGGGCGGCTGGAAACACCATATATTTT

j_gene: TRBJ1-5
v_gene: TRBV6-5
abundance: NA
d_gene: NA
CDR3aa: CASSYGGGGQPQHF
CDR3nt: TGTGCCAGCAGTTACGGGGGGGGTGGACAGCCCCAGCATTTT

j_gene: TRBJ2-2
v_gene: TRBV6-1
abundance: NA
d_gene: NA
CDR3aa: CASSEPSQNTGELFF
CDR3nt: TGTGCCAGCAGTGAACCCTCACAGAACACCGGGGAGCTGTTTTTT

j_gene: TRBJ2-5
v_gene: TRBV9
abundance: NA
d_gene: NA
CDR3aa: CASSALGTPQETQYF
CDR3nt: TGTGCCAGCAGCGCCCTGGGGACTCCCCAAGAGACCCAGTACTTC

j_gene: TRBJ1-1
v_gene: TRBV5-1
abundance: NA
d_gene: TRBD1
CDR3aa: CASQRGRDTEAFF
CDR3nt: TGCGCCAGCCAGAGGGGGCGCGACACTGAAGCTTTCTTT

j_gene: TRBJ1-5
v_gene: TRBV19
abundance: NA
d_gene: NA
CDR3aa: CASSIPGFGNQPQHF
CDR3nt: TGTGCCAGTAGTATCCCAGGGTTTGGAAATCAGCCCCAGCATTTT

j_gene: TRBJ1-5
v_gene: TRBV30
abundance: once
d_gene: NA
CDR3aa: CAWSLQGIQPQHF
CDR3nt: TGTGCCTGGAGCCTCCAGGGGATTCAGCCCCAGCATTTT

j_gene: TRBJ2-1
v_gene: TRBV4-3
abundance: NA
d_gene: TRBD1
CDR3aa: CASSQGTGGAYNEQFF
CDR3nt: TGCGCCAGCAGCCAAGGGACAGGGGGAGCATACAATGAGCAGTTCTTC

j_gene: TRBJ1-1
v_gene: TRBV30
abundance: NA
d_gene: NA
CDR3aa: CAWKAGRGKTEAFF
CDR3nt: TGTGCCTGGAAGGCCGGCCGGGGGAAAACTGAAGCTTTCTTT

j_gene: TRBJ2-7
v_gene: TRBV6-1
abundance: NA
d_gene: TRBD1
CDR3aa: CASSQPHKQGNEQYF
CDR3nt: TGTGCCAGCAGCCAGCCCCACAAACAGGGGAACGAGCAGTACTTC

j_gene: TRBJ1-6
v_gene: TRBV19
abundance: NA
d_gene: TRBD1
CDR3aa: CASSIAPGTGYSPLHF
CDR3nt: TGTGCCAGTAGTATAGCCCCCGGGACAGGGTATTCACCCCTCCACTTT

j_gene: TRBJ1-2
v_gene: TRBV4-3
abundance: NA
d_gene: NA
CDR3aa: CASSQEVTGLNGGYTF
CDR3nt: TGCGCCAGCAGCCAAGAGGTCACAGGGCTGAATGGTGGCTACACCTTC

j_gene: TRBJ1-1
v_gene: TRBV4-1
abundance: NA
d_gene: NA
CDR3aa: CASSQGARDTEAFF
CDR3nt: TGCGCCAGCAGCCAGGGGGCGCGGGACACTGAAGCTTTCTTT

j_gene: TRBJ1-5
v_gene: TRBV19
abundance: NA
d_gene: TRBD1
CDR3aa: CASSKYLTGGGQPQHF
CDR3nt: TGTGCCAGTAGTAAATACTTGACAGGGGGCGGTCAGCCCCAGCATTTT